These T cell receptor beta chains were read from a single sample in a study of radiation and T cells in renal cell carcinoma. Generated by immunoSEQ multiplex PCR, the TCRdb table keeps only in-frame clones and is missing some. In the table there are roughly 130,000 clones, around nine tenths of which are singletons. The sequencing here drew on blood, taken from a patient whose treatment included radiotherapy and nephrectomy. Source of these receptors: a woman in her seventies with renal cell carcinoma. Each CDR3 is given with its conserved first and last residue. The D gene is left open where the match is weak. Part of the rows lack a size; the others show once, few, many or a class for expanded clones.

clone size | J gene | V gene | D gene | CDR3 protein | CDR3 DNA
NA | TRBJ2-5 | TRBV7-9 | TRBD1 | CASSLHRGPLARETQYF | TGTGCCAGCAGCTTGCACAGGGGGCCGCTCGCGCGAGAGACCCAGTACTTC
NA | TRBJ2-5 | TRBV29-1 | NA | CSVAKRPGETQYF | TGCAGCGTTGCAAAGCGACCGGGAGAGACCCAGTACTTC
NA | TRBJ1-2 | TRBV6-1 | NA | CASSEVASRGYTF | TGTGCCAGCAGTGAAGTCGCATCCAGGGGCTACACCTTC
NA | TRBJ2-1 | TRBV4-3 | TRBD2 | CASSQGGLDPDEQFF | TGCGCCAGCAGCCAGGGGGGACTAGACCCCGATGAGCAGTTCTTC
NA | TRBJ2-5 | TRBV29-1 | NA | CSVDNGETQYF | TGCAGCGTCGACAACGGGGAGACCCAGTACTTC
NA | TRBJ1-5 | TRBV27 | NA | CASSPDVNQPQHF | TGTGCCAGCAGTCCAGACGTAAATCAGCCCCAGCATTTT
NA | TRBJ2-3 | TRBV11-3 | NA | CASSLDGGDTDTQYF | TGTGCCAGCAGCTTAGACGGGGGAGACACAGATACGCAGTATTTT
NA | TRBJ2-1 | TRBV5-1 | NA | CASSAGTENEQFF | TGCGCCAGCAGCGCCGGGACGGAGAATGAGCAGTTCTTC
NA | TRBJ2-1 | TRBV5-1 | TRBD2 | CASSLLSGGTSGNEQFF | TGCGCCAGCAGCTTATTGTCGGGGGGGACTAGCGGGAATGAGCAGTTCTTC
NA | TRBJ2-2 | TRBV29-1 | TRBD2 | CSVEFAGGTNTGELFF | TGCAGCGTTGAATTTGCGGGGGGTACGAACACCGGGGAGCTGTTTTTT
NA | TRBJ1-5 | TRBV5-1 | NA | CASSLGSGGSNQPQHF | TGCGCCAGCAGCTTGGGTTCGGGGGGTAGCAATCAGCCCCAGCATTTT
NA | TRBJ2-1 | TRBV25-1 | TRBD2 | CASSLSGGGAWMNEQFF | TGTGCCAGCAGTCTTTCTGGCGGGGGGGCATGGATGAATGAGCAGTTCTTC
NA | TRBJ2-7 | TRBV19 | TRBD2 | CASSSGGRYEQYF | TGTGCCAGTAGTAGCGGGGGTCGATACGAGCAGTACTTC
NA | TRBJ2-7 | TRBV7-9 | NA | CASSSDPGDEQYF | TGTGCCAGCAGCTCCGACCCCGGGGACGAGCAGTACTTC
NA | TRBJ1-4 | TRBV5-1 | TRBD1 | CASSPARPDRVVLYEKLFF | TGCGCCAGCAGCCCCGCCCGTCCCGACAGGGTGGTATTATATGAAAAACTGTTTTTT
NA | TRBJ2-1 | TRBV14 | TRBD2 | CASSFLAGGIDEQFF | TGTGCCAGCAGCTTTCTAGCGGGGGGGATTGATGAGCAGTTCTTC
NA | TRBJ1-1 | TRBV5-8 | NA | CASSFSQNTEAFF | TGTGCCAGCAGCTTCTCCCAAAACACTGAAGCTTTCTTT
NA | TRBJ1-2 | TRBV10-3 | NA | CAISESMNYGYTF | TGTGCCATCAGTGAGTCCATGAACTATGGCTACACCTTC
NA | TRBJ1-3 | TRBV7-3 | NA | CASSLSEGNTIYF | TGTGCCAGCAGCCTCTCGGAAGGAAACACCATATATTTT
NA | TRBJ2-7 | TRBV11-2 | NA | CASSFGSYYEQYF | TGTGCCAGCAGTTTTGGGTCCTACTACGAGCAGTACTTC
NA | TRBJ2-5 | TRBV19 | NA | CASSIRGGETQYF | TGTGCCAGTAGTATTAGGGGGGGAGAGACCCAGTACTTC
NA | TRBJ2-2 | TRBV2 | NA | CASSNSRGHTGELFF | TGTGCCAGCAGTAACTCCAGGGGTCACACCGGGGAGCTGTTTTTT
NA | TRBJ1-4 | TRBV19 | NA | CASSQNRREKLFF | TGTGCCAGTAGTCAAAACCGGCGTGAAAAACTGTTTTTT
NA | TRBJ2-3 | TRBV7-3 | NA | CASSSSYLNRSDTQYF | TGTGCCAGCAGCTCCAGTTACCTAAATAGGTCAGATACGCAGTATTTT
NA | TRBJ1-2 | TRBV7-2 | TRBD1 | CASSKFLDREDGYTF | TGTGCCAGCAGCAAGTTCCTGGACAGGGAAGATGGCTACACCTTC
NA | TRBJ2-3 | TRBV9 | TRBD1 | CASSVGQGRTDTQYF | TGTGCCAGCAGCGTTGGACAGGGTCGCACAGATACGCAGTATTTT
NA | TRBJ2-1 | TRBV30 | NA | CAWSVIRKGSYNEQFF | TGTGCCTGGAGTGTAATAAGGAAGGGATCCTACAATGAGCAGTTCTTC
NA | TRBJ2-7 | TRBV10-1 | TRBD1 | CASKKTGDTYEQYF | TGCGCCAGCAAAAAAACAGGGGATACCTACGAGCAGTACTTC
once | TRBJ2-5 | TRBV9 | NA | CASSGPGPQETQYF | TGTGCCAGCAGCGGGCCCGGGCCCCAAGAGACCCAGTACTTC
few | TRBJ2-1 | TRBV28 | TRBD2 | CASSFLGLAGSSYNEQFF | TGTGCCAGCAGTTTTCTAGGACTAGCGGGGAGCTCCTACAATGAGCAGTTCTTC
NA | TRBJ2-2 | TRBV2 | NA | CASSPRGTYTGELFF | TGTGCCAGCAGCCCTCGAGGGACCTACACCGGGGAGCTGTTTTTT
NA | TRBJ1-1 | TRBV4-2 | NA | CASSPATGGGTEAFF | TGTGCCAGCAGCCCAGCCACGGGTGGGGGCACTGAAGCTTTCTTT
NA | TRBJ1-3 | TRBV5-1 | NA | CASSLAGSGGNTIYF | TGCGCCAGCAGCTTGGCGGGCTCAGGAGGAAACACCATATATTTT
NA | TRBJ2-1 | TRBV10-3 | NA | CAINAGAGDEQFF | TGTGCCATCAACGCGGGGGCCGGGGATGAGCAGTTCTTC
NA | TRBJ2-1 | TRBV11-3 | NA | CASSSTIHEQFF | TGTGCCAGCAGCTCGACTATTCACGAGCAGTTCTTC
NA | TRBJ1-1 | TRBV5-1 | TRBD1 | CASSTDREEAFF | TGCGCCAGCAGCACGGACAGGGAGGAAGCTTTCTTT
NA | TRBJ2-5 | TRBV5-1 | NA | CASSFRGKETQYF | TGCGCCAGCAGCTTTAGAGGGAAAGAGACCCAGTACTTC
once | TRBJ2-2 | TRBV7-2 | TRBD1 | CASSPEPGQTNTGELFF | TGTGCCAGCAGCCCAGAGCCGGGACAGACTAACACCGGGGAGCTGTTTTTT
NA | TRBJ2-2 | TRBV30 | NA | CAWTLGKVGAGELFF | TGTGCCTGGACATTGGGGAAGGTTGGCGCCGGGGAGCTGTTTTTT
few | TRBJ1-5 | TRBV2 | NA | CASSEGQYSNQPQHF | TGTGCCAGCAGTGAAGGGCAGTATAGCAATCAGCCCCAGCATTTT
once | TRBJ2-1 | TRBV5-1 | TRBD2 | CASTDLAGGGNEQFF | TGCGCCAGCACCGATCTAGCGGGGGGGGGCAATGAGCAGTTCTTC
NA | TRBJ2-2 | TRBV2 | NA | CASSVEGGNTGELFF | TGTGCCAGCAGTGTGGAGGGGGGGAACACCGGGGAGCTGTTTTTT
NA | TRBJ2-1 | TRBV7-2 | TRBD2 | CASSPGLAGALGEQFF | TGTGCCAGCAGCCCTGGACTAGCGGGGGCCCTAGGAGAGCAGTTCTTC
NA | TRBJ2-7 | TRBV28 | TRBD2 | CASSERGAYEQYF | TGTGCCAGCAGTGAGCGGGGGGCATACGAGCAGTACTTC
NA | TRBJ2-7 | TRBV7-9 | NA | CASSLAGGSYEQYF | TGTGCCAGCAGCTTAGCGGGGGGTTCCTACGAGCAGTACTTC
NA | TRBJ1-1 | TRBV5-1 | NA | CASSLVWAGPMNTEAFF | TGCGCCAGCAGCTTGGTTTGGGCAGGTCCCATGAACACTGAAGCTTTCTTT
NA | TRBJ1-4 | TRBV19 | NA | CASSTGRQANEKLFF | TGTGCCAGTAGTACGGGGCGACAGGCTAATGAAAAACTGTTTTTT